This TCR beta chain was recovered during a study of cytotoxic CD8 clonotypes in ibrutinib-treated CLL. On the study more broadly: The group held roughly ten relapsed/refractory and approximately 15 treatment-naive patients, with 17 to 18 IGHV unmutated. Results showed some 25 partial and 2 complete responses; following median 68 months, about 15 remained remitted, approximately 12 advanced. Samples showed on average about 240,000 productive templates and 80,000 to 100,000 productive rearrangements.

Assay used: immunoSEQ multiplex PCR; TCRdb lists only in-frame clones, some missing. The sample has about 39,000 clones, approximately 71% seen once. The CDR3 runs to 16 residues. Germline CDR1 reads SEHNR; CDR2 reads FQNEAQ (reference sequence). Trimming at V came to 4 bases and at J to 5 bases, leaving 14 bases not matched to a gene. Turning to this clone: The antigen remains undetermined.

Points from the study as a whole: A rise in clonality was seen at ibrutinib response, and a fall back toward baseline was seen at progression.

The sequence was obtained from a human donor with chronic lymphocytic leukemia. The specimen was PBMCs, collected at disease progression, from a patient treated with ibrutinib. The V call is TRBV7-9, the J call TRBJ2-7; 7 positions agree with TRBD1. In nucleotides, the CDR3 is TGTGCCAGCAGCTCTGGTGACAGGGCCCCCTCTAACGAGCAGTACTTC. This codes for CASSSGDRAPSNEQYF. Full variable domain (rest looked up from reference TRBV7-9 and TRBJ2-7): DTGVSQNPRHKITKRGQNVTFRCDPISEHNRLYWYRQTLGQGPEFLTYFQNEAQLEKSRLLSDRFSAERPKGSFSTLEIQRTEQGDSAMYLCASSSGDRAPSNEQYFGPGTRLTVT.